This TCR beta chain is from a study of shared clonotypes between healthy human individuals. As to this clone: Antigen: not known. Within the sample, other DNA sequences also encode this same CDR3.

Using immunoSEQ multiplex PCR, the repertoire was profiled, and TCRdb retains in-frame clones only, with some absent. The top ten hold 0.11% to 0.15% of the sample, which has a few million clones, 90% to 95% seen once. Notes on the study in general: A generally larger estimated richness was seen in naive subsets than in memory subsets.

This CDR3 has 15 amino acids. The V segment lost 5 bases and the J segment 1 base; nucleotides outside the gene matches: 5. Germline assignment: CDR1 SEHNR and CDR2 FQNEAQ (reference sequence). Sample: naive CD4+ T cells sorted from blood. The subset was: CD45RA+ positively selected. The sequence derives from a man between 18 and 29 years old in good health. The rearrangement joins TRBV7-9 to TRBJ2-7, with TRBD1 matching over 10 bases. This chain's CDR3 is CASSPGTGVSYEQYF. The CDR3 DNA sequence: TGTGCCAGCAGCCCCGGGACAGGGGTTTCCTACGAGCAGTACTTC.